Ten or more counts support the clone carrying this T cell receptor (beta chain). This CDR3 spans 11 amino acids. V lost 5 bases and J 5 bases, leaving 9 bases between the germline ends. Germline V gene lookup returns CDR1 DFQATT and CDR2 SNEGSKA (reference sequence). This specimen belongs to a study of beta chain features in type 1 diabetes. Of the isolated RNA, all was reverse transcribed, and so the sequenced material was expressed TCRB transcripts. Sequenced by immunoSEQ multiplex PCR; TCRdb stores in-frame clones only, minus some. The repertoire holds some 200,000 clones, with approximately 11% as singletons.

The chain couples TRBV20-1 to TRBJ1-1, with D hard to call. The sample consisted of central memory CD4+ T cells from blood. The clonotype originates from a man aged 18 to 29 in good health. CDR3 loop: CSAGRWTEAFF. CDR3 DNA: TGCAGTGCTGGACGCTGGACTGAAGCTTTCTTT.